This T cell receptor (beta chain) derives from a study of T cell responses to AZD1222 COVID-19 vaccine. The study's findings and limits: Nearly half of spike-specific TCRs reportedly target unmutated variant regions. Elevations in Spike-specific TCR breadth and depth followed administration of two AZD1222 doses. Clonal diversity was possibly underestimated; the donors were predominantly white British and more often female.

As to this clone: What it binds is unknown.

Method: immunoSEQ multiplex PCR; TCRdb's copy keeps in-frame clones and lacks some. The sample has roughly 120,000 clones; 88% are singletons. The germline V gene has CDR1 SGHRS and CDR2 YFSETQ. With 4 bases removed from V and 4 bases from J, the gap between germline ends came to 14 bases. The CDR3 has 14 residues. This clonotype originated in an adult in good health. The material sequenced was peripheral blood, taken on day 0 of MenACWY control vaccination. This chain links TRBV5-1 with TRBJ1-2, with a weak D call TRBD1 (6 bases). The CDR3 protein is CASSPGGASYGYTF. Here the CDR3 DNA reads TGCGCCAGCAGCCCTGGGGGGGCTAGCTATGGCTACACCTTC. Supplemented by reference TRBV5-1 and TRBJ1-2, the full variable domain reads KAGVTQTPRYLIKTRGQQVTLSCSPISGHRSVSWYQQTPGQGLQFLFEYFSETQRNKGNFPGRFSGRQFSNSRSEMNVSTLELGDSALYLCASSPGGASYGYTFGSGTRLTVV.